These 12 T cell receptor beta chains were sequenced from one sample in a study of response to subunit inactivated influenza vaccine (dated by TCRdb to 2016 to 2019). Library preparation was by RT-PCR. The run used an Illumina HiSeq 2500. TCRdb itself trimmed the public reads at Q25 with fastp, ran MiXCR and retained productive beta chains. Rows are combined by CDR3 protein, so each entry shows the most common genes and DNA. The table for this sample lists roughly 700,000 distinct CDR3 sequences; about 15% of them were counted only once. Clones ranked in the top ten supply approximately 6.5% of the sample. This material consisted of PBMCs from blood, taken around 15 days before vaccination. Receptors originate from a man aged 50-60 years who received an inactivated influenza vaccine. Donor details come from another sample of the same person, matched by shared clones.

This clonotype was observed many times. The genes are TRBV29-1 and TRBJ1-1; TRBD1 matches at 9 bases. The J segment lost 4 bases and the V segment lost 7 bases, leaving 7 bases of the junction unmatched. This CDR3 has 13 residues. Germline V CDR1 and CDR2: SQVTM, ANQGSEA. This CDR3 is CSAWTGVGTEAFF. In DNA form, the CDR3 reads TGCAGCGCCTGGACAGGGGTGGGCACTGAAGCTTTCTTT.

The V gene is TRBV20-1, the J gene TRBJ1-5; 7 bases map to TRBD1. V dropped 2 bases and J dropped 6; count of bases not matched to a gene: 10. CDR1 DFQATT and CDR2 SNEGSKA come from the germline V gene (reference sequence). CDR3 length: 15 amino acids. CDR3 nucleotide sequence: TGCAGTGCTAGAATCTCAGGGGGGGCGGCTCAGCCCCAGCATTTT. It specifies CSARISGGAAQPQHF.

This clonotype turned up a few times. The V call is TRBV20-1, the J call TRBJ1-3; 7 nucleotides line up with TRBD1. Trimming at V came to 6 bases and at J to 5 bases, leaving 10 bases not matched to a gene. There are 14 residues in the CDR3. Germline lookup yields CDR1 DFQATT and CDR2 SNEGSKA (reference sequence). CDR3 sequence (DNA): TGCAGTGCACGTCCCGGGACAGAAAGAAACACCATATATTTT. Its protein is CSARPGTERNTIYF.

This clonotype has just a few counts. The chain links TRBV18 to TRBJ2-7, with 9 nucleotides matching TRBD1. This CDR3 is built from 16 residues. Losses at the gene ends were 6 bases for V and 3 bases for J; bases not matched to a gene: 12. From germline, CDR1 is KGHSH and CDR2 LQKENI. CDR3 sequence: CASSRGTGTGSYEQYF. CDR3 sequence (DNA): TGTGCCAGCTCGCGCGGGACCGGGACAGGGAGCTACGAGCAGTACTTC.

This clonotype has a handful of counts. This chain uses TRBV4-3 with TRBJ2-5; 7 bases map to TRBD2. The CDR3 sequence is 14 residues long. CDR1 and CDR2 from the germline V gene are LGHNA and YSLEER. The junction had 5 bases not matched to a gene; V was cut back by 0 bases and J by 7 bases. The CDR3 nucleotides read TGCGCCAGCAGCCAAGATCGGGGGAGGGGGACCCAGTACTTC. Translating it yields CASSQDRGRGTQYF.

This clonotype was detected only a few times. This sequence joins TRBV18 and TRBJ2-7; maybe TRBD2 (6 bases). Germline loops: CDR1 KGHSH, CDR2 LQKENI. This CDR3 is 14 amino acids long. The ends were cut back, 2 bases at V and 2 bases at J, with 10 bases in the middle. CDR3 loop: CASSPRDSAYEQYF. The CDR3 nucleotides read TGTGCCAGCTCACCAAGGGACTCGGCCTACGAGCAGTACTTC.

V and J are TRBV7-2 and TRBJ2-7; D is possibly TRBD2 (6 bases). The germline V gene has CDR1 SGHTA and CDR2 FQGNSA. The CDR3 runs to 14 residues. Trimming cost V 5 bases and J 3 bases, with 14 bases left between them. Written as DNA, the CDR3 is TGTGCCAGCAGCCGCCTCCGGGACTTCTACGAGCAGTACTTC. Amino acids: CASSRLRDFYEQYF.

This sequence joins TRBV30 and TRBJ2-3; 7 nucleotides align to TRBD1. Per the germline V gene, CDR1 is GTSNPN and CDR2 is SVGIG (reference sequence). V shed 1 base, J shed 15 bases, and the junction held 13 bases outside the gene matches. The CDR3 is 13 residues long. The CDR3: CAWSDLQGTTEYF. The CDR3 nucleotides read TGTGCCTGGAGTGACCTACAGGGGACCACCGAATATTTT.

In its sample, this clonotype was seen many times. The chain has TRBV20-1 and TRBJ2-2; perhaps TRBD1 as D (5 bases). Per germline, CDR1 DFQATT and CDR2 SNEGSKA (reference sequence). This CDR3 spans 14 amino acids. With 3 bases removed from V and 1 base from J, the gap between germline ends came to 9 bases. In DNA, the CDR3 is TGCAGTGCTAGCGGGCAGGGGAACACCGGGGAGCTGTTTTTT. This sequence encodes CSASGQGNTGELFF.

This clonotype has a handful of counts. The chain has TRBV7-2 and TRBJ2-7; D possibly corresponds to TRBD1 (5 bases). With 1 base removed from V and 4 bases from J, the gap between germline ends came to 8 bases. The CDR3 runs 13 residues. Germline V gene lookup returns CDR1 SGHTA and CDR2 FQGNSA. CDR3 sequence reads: CASSLEGWYEQYF. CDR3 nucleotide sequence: TGTGCCAGCAGCTTAGAGGGGTGGTACGAGCAGTACTTC.

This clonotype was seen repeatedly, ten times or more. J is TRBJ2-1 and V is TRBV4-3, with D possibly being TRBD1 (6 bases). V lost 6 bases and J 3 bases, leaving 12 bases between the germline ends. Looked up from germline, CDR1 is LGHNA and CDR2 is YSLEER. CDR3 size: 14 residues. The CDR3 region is CASRKVGGYNEQFF. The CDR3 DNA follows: TGCGCCAGCAGGAAGGTAGGGGGCTACAATGAGCAGTTCTTC.

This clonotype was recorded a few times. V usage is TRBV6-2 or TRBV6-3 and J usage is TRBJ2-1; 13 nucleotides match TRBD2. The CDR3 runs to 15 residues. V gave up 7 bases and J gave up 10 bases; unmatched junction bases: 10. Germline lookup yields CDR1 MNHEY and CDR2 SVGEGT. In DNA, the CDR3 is TGTGCCAGCAACAAACTAGCGGGGGGGGCCGAGGAGCAGTTCTTC. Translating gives CASNKLAGGAEEQFF.